This T cell receptor beta chain is drawn from a study of OX40 agonist ivuxolimab in advanced cancers. Across the whole study: Patients got intravenous ivuxolimab at 0.01 to 10 mg/kg every 2 weeks. Partial response was recorded in three patients: one hepatocellular carcinoma and two cutaneous melanoma cases. Findings of the study overall: At 0.1 to 3.0 mg/kg, clonal expansion of CD4+ and CD8+ blood T cells had occurred by week 6.

As to this clone: Its antigen is unidentified.

Trimming at V came to 0 bases and at J to 12 bases, leaving 4 bases not matched to a gene. Germline CDR1 and CDR2: SGHAT and FQNNGV. The CDR3 loop spans 13 amino acids. Sequencing used immunoSEQ multiplex PCR; TCRdb keeps in-frame clones, though not all of them. The table has more than 50,000 clones, 70% to 80% seen once. Individuals having autoimmune disease history or systemic immunosuppression were not enrolled. The sample in question was CD4+ or CD8+ T cells sorted from blood, obtained in a trial of the OX40 agonist ivuxolimab. This TCR was sampled from an adult with an advanced solid tumor such as melanoma, head and neck, liver or kidney cancer. The chain couples TRBV11-2 to TRBJ2-1; 8 positions match TRBD2. CDR3 DNA: TGTGCCAGCAGCTTAGAAGAGCGGGGGAGGCAGTTCTTC. This sequence encodes CASSLEERGRQFF.